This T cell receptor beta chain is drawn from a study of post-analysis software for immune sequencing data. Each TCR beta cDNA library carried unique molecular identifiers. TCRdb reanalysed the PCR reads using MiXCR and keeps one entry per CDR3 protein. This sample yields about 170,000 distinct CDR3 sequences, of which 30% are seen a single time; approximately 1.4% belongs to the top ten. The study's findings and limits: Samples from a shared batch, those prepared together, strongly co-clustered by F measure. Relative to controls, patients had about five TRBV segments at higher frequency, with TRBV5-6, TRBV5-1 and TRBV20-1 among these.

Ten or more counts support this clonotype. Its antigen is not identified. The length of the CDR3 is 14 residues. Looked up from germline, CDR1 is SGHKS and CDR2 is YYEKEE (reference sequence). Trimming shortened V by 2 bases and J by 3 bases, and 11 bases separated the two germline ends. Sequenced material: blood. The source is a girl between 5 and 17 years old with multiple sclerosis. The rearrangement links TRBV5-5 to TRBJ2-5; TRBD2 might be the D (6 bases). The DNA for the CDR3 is TGTGCCAGCAGCTTCCGGCGGGAAGAAGAGACCCAGTACTTC. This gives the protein CASSFRREEETQYF.